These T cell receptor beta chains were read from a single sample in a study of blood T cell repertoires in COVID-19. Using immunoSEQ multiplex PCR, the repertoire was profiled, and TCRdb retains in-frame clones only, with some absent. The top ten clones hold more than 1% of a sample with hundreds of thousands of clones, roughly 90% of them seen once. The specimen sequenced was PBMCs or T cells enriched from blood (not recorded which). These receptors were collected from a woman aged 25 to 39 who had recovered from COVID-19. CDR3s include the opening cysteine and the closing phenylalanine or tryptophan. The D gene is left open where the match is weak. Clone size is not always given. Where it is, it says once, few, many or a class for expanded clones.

TGCAGCGTTGAAGCGGCGGGACAGGGGTACGAGCAGTACTTC	CSVEAAGQGYEQYF	.	TRBV29-1	TRBJ2-7	TRBD1	14
TGTGCCAGCAGCCCACGGGACTCTTTCACAGATACGCAGTATTTT	CASSPRDSFTDTQYF	.	TRBV11-2	TRBJ2-3	.	15
TGCGCCAGCAGCTACGGAACCCCGGGGCAGCCCCAGCATTTT	CASSYGTPGQPQHF	.	TRBV5-1	TRBJ1-5	.	14
TGCGCCAGCAGAGACCTCTCCGGGACAGGGGTCTACAATGAGCAGTTCTTC	CASRDLSGTGVYNEQFF	.	TRBV10-2	TRBJ2-1	TRBD1	17
TGTGCCAGCAGCTTAGTTGGGGGGGAGACCCAGTACTTC	CASSLVGGETQYF	few	TRBV7-7	TRBJ2-5	.	13
TGTGCCAGCAGCTTAGTGTCCAGTGTATACAATGAGCAGTTCTTC	CASSLVSSVYNEQFF	.	TRBV7-8	TRBJ2-1	.	15
TGTGCCAGTAACAGATATAGCAATCAGCCCCAGCATTTT	CASNRYSNQPQHF	.	TRBV19	TRBJ1-5	.	13
TGTGCCAGCAGTTACTGGGCCGCATACACCTTC	CASSYWAAYTF	.	TRBV6-2/TRBV6-3	TRBJ1-2	.	11
TGTGCCAGCAGTTTCGGGGACAGGGTCAGCAATCAGCCCCAGCATTTT	CASSFGDRVSNQPQHF	.	TRBV28	TRBJ1-5	TRBD1	16
TGTGCCTGGATGCTGGAGATCAGGAACACTGAAGCTTTCTTT	CAWMLEIRNTEAFF	.	TRBV30	TRBJ1-1	.	14
TGTGCCAGCAGCCGGTTAGAGCGCCCAGCCCACGATACGCAGTATTTT	CASSRLERPAHDTQYF	.	TRBV28	TRBJ2-3	.	16
TGTGCCAGCAGTTCCGGACAGGGGTTTGCACCCCTCCACTTT	CASSSGQGFAPLHF	.	TRBV6-5	TRBJ1-6	TRBD1	14
TGTGCCAGCAGTGAAGCCCCCCAGGGCGGTTTGGAGACCCAGTACTTC	CASSEAPQGGLETQYF	.	TRBV6-1	TRBJ2-5	.	16
TGTGCCAGCAGCCAAGATCAGGGGGGCGGAAATCAGCCCCAGCATTTT	CASSQDQGGGNQPQHF	few	TRBV4-2	TRBJ1-5	TRBD1	16
TGCGCCAGCAGCCAAGGGACAGGGGGGAGAAACACCATATATTTT	CASSQGTGGRNTIYF	few	TRBV4-1	TRBJ1-3	TRBD1	15
TGCGCCAGCAGCTTGGCCAGTGTTTTCTCTGGAAACACCATATATTTT	CASSLASVFSGNTIYF	.	TRBV5-1	TRBJ1-3	.	16
TGTGCCAGTAGTGGCTTCGGACAGGGGGTCTACGAGCAGTACTTC	CASSGFGQGVYEQYF	many	TRBV19	TRBJ2-7	TRBD1	15
TGTGCCAGCAGTCGCGATAATGGCAATCAGCCCCAGCATTTT	CASSRDNGNQPQHF	.	TRBV28	TRBJ1-5	.	14
TGTGCCAGCAGCTTAGGCTCCACAGGGTTGAACTATGGCTACACCTTC	CASSLGSTGLNYGYTF	.	TRBV11-2	TRBJ1-2	.	16
TGTGCCAGCAGCCCTAGCGGGGGGCTCCTCTTC	CASSPSGGLLF	once	TRBV7-2	TRBJ2-1	TRBD2	11
TGTGCCAGCACCGTCAACGCGGGTGAGCAGTACTTC	CASTVNAGEQYF	.	TRBV11-2	TRBJ2-7	.	12
TGTGCCAGCAGCTTAGACGAGGGTTGGGAGACCCAGTACTTC	CASSLDEGWETQYF	.	TRBV7-8	TRBJ2-5	.	14
TGTGCCAGCAGTCCAGGGGCGCTTAGGGCCGGGGAGCTGTTTTTT	CASSPGALRAGELFF	.	TRBV2	TRBJ2-2	.	15
TGTGCCAGCAGCCTCCAAACACGTTATAATTCACCCCTCCACTTT	CASSLQTRYNSPLHF	once	TRBV14	TRBJ1-6	.	15
TGTGCCAGTAGTGGTAGCGGGCCCGACAATGAGCAGTTCTTC	CASSGSGPDNEQFF	once	TRBV19	TRBJ2-1	TRBD2	14
TGTGCCAGCTCACCCGAGGCCGCTAATGAAAAACTGTTTTTT	CASSPEAANEKLFF	.	TRBV18	TRBJ1-4	.	14
TGTGCCAGCAGCAAGAACAGGGGGCACCCTCAGCCCCAGCATTTT	CASSKNRGHPQPQHF	.	TRBV6-5	TRBJ1-5	TRBD1	15
TGTGCCTGGAGTGGAGGACAGGGGGTTTCACCCCTCCACTTT	CAWSGGQGVSPLHF	.	TRBV30	TRBJ1-6	TRBD1	14
TGTGCCAGTAGTATAGACGGGTCTGGCTACACAGATACGCAGTATTTT	CASSIDGSGYTDTQYF	.	TRBV19	TRBJ2-3	.	16
TGTGCTAGTGGTACCTATCGGGGGAACACTGAAGCTTTCTTT	CASGTYRGNTEAFF	once	TRBV12-5	TRBJ1-1	.	14
TGTGCCAGCAGCCAACCCGGGACAGGGAAACGAGCTTTCTTT	CASSQPGTGKRAFF	.	TRBV3-1/TRBV3-2	TRBJ1-1	TRBD1	14
TGTGCCAGCGGAGAGACAGGAAGGAACACTGAAGCTTTCTTT	CASGETGRNTEAFF	.	TRBV28	TRBJ1-1	.	14
TGTGCCTGGAGTGTAGGGCCCGGAGGGAACTATGGCTACACCTTC	CAWSVGPGGNYGYTF	.	TRBV30	TRBJ1-2	.	15
TGTGCCAGCAGCGCCCGACAGCCTTATAATTCACCCCTCCACTTT	CASSARQPYNSPLHF	.	TRBV13	TRBJ1-6	.	15
TGTGCCAGTAGTATTATCGGGGTCCTGAACACTGAAGCTTTCTTT	CASSIIGVLNTEAFF	.	TRBV19	TRBJ1-1	.	15
TGTGCCAGCAGTTCCGGGACAGGGGGCAATCAGCCCCAGCATTTT	CASSSGTGGNQPQHF	.	TRBV2	TRBJ1-5	TRBD1	15
TGTGCCAGCCTGGACAGGGCGTTTTCCGGGGAGCTGTTTTTT	CASLDRAFSGELFF	.	TRBV28	TRBJ2-2	TRBD1	14
TGTGCCTGTACATCAGGGGGCTATAACACTGAAGCTTTCTTT	CACTSGGYNTEAFF	few	TRBV30	TRBJ1-1	TRBD1	14
TGCGCCAGCAGCGTTGGCGACAGATCGAACACCGGGGAGCTGTTTTTT	CASSVGDRSNTGELFF	once	TRBV5-1	TRBJ2-2	.	16
TGTGCCAGCAGCTCCGGACAACACTACAATGAGCAGTTCTTC	CASSSGQHYNEQFF	once	TRBV5-5	TRBJ2-1	.	14
TGTGCCAGCTGCCTAGCGGGGGGGTTCTCTGGGGCCAACGTCCTGACTTTC	CASCLAGGFSGANVLTF	.	TRBV4-2	TRBJ2-6	TRBD2	17
TGTGCCAGCAGCGGGCTAACGCCCGTCTATGGCTACACCTTC	CASSGLTPVYGYTF	.	TRBV3-1/TRBV3-2	TRBJ1-2	.	14
TGTGCCAGCAGCCCCCAAGGCGGGGGGGCGGAGACCCAGTACTTC	CASSPQGGGAETQYF	.	TRBV5-4	TRBJ2-5	TRBD2	15
TGTGCCTGGAGTGTATACCCCCCGCTGAGATCACCCCTCCACTTT	CAWSVYPPLRSPLHF	.	TRBV30	TRBJ1-6	.	15
TGTGCCAGCTCTCGCGGGACTGCCCCGGAGCCCCAGCATTTT	CASSRGTAPEPQHF	.	TRBV18	TRBJ1-5	.	14
TGTGCCAGCAGCTCCAGCGGGGGGGAATACAATGAGCAGTTCTTC	CASSSSGGEYNEQFF	.	TRBV11-2	TRBJ2-1	TRBD2	15
TGTGCCAGCAGCCCCCGGACAGGGTTCGAGCAGTACTTC	CASSPRTGFEQYF	.	TRBV11-2	TRBJ2-7	TRBD1	13
TGTGCCAGCAGTGAAAGACAGGGGGCCTATGGCTACACCTTC	CASSERQGAYGYTF	.	TRBV2	TRBJ1-2	TRBD1	14
TGTGCCAGCAGCTCCGGGAGTTTGGGTTCACCCCTCCACTTT	CASSSGSLGSPLHF	.	TRBV27	TRBJ1-6	.	14
TGTGCCAGCAGCTTGGCCCTTACAGGGTTCCCCATCAATGAGCAGTTCTTC	CASSLALTGFPINEQFF	.	TRBV5-4	TRBJ2-1	.	17
TGTGCCAGCAGCTTCGCCGGGACAGCCTACACTGAAGCTTTCTTT	CASSFAGTAYTEAFF	.	TRBV7-2	TRBJ1-1	TRBD1	15
TGTGCCAGCAGTTCTTCTAGCGGGGGGGCCGTAGATACGCAGTATTTT	CASSSSSGGAVDTQYF	once	TRBV3-1/TRBV3-2	TRBJ2-3	TRBD2	16
TGTGCCAGCAGCCAAGATCTTGGACAGGGAATCCCCTACGAGCAGTACTTC	CASSQDLGQGIPYEQYF	.	TRBV3-1/TRBV3-2	TRBJ2-7	TRBD1	17
TGTGCCAGCGGGGAGGGGAGGTATGGCTACACCTTC	CASGEGRYGYTF	.	TRBV28	TRBJ1-2	.	12
TGTGCCAGCAGCTTGGCACAGGGGGCTAGAAGTGAGCAGTTCTTC	CASSLAQGARSEQFF	.	TRBV5-4	TRBJ2-1	TRBD1	15
TGTGCCAGCAGCTTGAGGGGGCGGGGAGAAGGCTACACCTTC	CASSLRGRGEGYTF	.	TRBV14	TRBJ1-2	TRBD1	14
TGTGCCAGCAGCTTACACCCACAAGGGACAGGGGCTTGGCGGGAGACCCAGTACTTC	CASSLHPQGTGAWRETQYF	.	TRBV7-6	TRBJ2-5	TRBD1	19
TGTGCCATCCGCCGAGGCGACCTCAACGAGCAGTACTTC	CAIRRGDLNEQYF	.	TRBV10-3	TRBJ2-7	.	13